These 18 T cell receptor beta chains came from one sample sequenced in a study of identical twins. TCRdb reprocessed the 5' RACE reads via MiXCR and lists one record per CDR3 protein. The table has some 230,000 distinct CDR3 sequences, 6.5% seen once; the top ten hold more than 12%. The sample was also linked to a second study, of T cells expressing NK-cell markers.

Sequencing input: CD8+ T cells sorted from blood. These receptors were collected from a woman between 18 and 30 years old in good health.

DNA of the CDR3: TGTGCCAGCAGCTGGTCAGGGGGTAGAAATGAAAAACTGTTTTTT. Translating it yields CASSWSGGRNEKLFF. The chain couples TRBV7-8 to TRBJ1-4; TRBD1 matches at 7 bases. Germline CDR1 is SGHVS and CDR2 is FQNEAQ. The CDR3 loop spans 15 amino acids. Losses at the gene ends were 4 bases for V and 5 bases for J; bases not matched to a gene: 7.

In its sample, this clonotype ranks as medium-sized. Written as DNA, the CDR3 is TGTGCCATCAGCGACGGGACTAGCATTTGGGAGCAGTTCTTC. This codes for CAISDGTSIWEQFF. The chain recombines TRBV10-3 with TRBJ2-1; the match to TRBD2 covers 9 bases. The length of the CDR3 is 14 residues. Unmatched junction bases numbered 10, after V lost 6 bases and J lost 10 bases. Germline CDR1 ENHRY, CDR2 SYGVKD.

The table lists this clonotype with a few counts. The chain couples TRBV7-9 to TRBJ1-4; the D gene is possibly TRBD1 (6 bases). Germline values: CDR1 SEHNR, CDR2 FQNEAQ (reference sequence). The CDR3 is 16 amino acids. V was cut by 5 bases and J by 8 bases, with 21 bases left in between. The DNA for the CDR3 is TGTGCCAGCAGCGCGGTAAGGGACACAAGTCGCGAAAAACTGTTTTTT. Its protein is CASSAVRDTSREKLFF.

The V call is TRBV7-2, the J call TRBJ2-1; no clear D gene. Trimming took 5 bases from V and 8 from J, leaving 10 bases between them. The CDR3 sequence is 12 residues long. Germline CDR1 and CDR2: SGHTA and FQGNSA. The CDR3 region has the DNA TGTGCCAGCAGCCTCGCGAGTTATGAGCAGTTCTTC. The encoded protein is CASSLASYEQFF.

J is TRBJ2-1 and V is TRBV12-5, with TRBD2 as a possible D gene (5 bases). The germline V gene encodes CDR1 LGHNT and CDR2 FRNRAP. The CDR3 is 16 amino acids. The ends were cut back, 5 bases at V and 6 bases at J, with 20 bases in the middle. The CDR3 nucleotides read TGTGCTAGTGGTCCCGTTGCAGCGGCACAAGGCAATGAGCAGTTCTTC. Translated: CASGPVAAAQGNEQFF.

This clonotype was seen only a few times. The chain links TRBV30 to TRBJ1-2, with D perhaps matching TRBD1 (5 bases). There are 15 residues in the CDR3. Germline-derived CDR1 and CDR2 are GTSNPN and SVGIG (reference sequence). With 7 bases removed from V and 1 base from J, the gap between germline ends came to 19 bases. The chain's CDR3 is CASPGGQGNNYGYTF. The CDR3 nucleotides are TGTGCCTCCCCGGGTGGGCAGGGCAATAACTATGGCTACACCTTC.

This clonotype was seen more than once but under ten times. The J gene is TRBJ2-1, the V gene TRBV15; maybe TRBD1 (7 bases). This CDR3 is 16 amino acids long. The V and J ends lost 1 base and 2 bases respectively, with 12 bases between them. Germline CDR1 reads LNHNV; CDR2 reads YYDKDF (reference sequence). The CDR3 loop is CATSRARGDTYNEQFF. The CDR3 DNA sequence: TGTGCCACCAGCAGAGCCAGGGGGGATACCTACAATGAGCAGTTCTTC.

There are a few counts of this clonotype. The J gene is TRBJ1-5, the V gene TRBV12-3 or TRBV12-4, with unresolved D. V was pared by 3 bases and J by 2 bases, with 5 bases between. This CDR3 has 13 residues. The CDR3 is CASSFVGNQPQHF. The CDR3 coding sequence is TGTGCCAGCAGTTTCGTGGGCAATCAGCCCCAGCATTTT.

J is TRBJ2-7 and V is TRBV5-1; 11 bases fit TRBD2. V dropped 0 bases and J dropped 4; count of bases not matched to a gene: 3. Looked up from germline, CDR1 is SGHRS and CDR2 is YFSETQ. The CDR3 runs 15 residues. The CDR3 protein is CASSLGLAGIYEQYF. In nucleotides, the CDR3 is TGCGCCAGCAGCTTGGGACTAGCGGGAATATACGAGCAGTACTTC.

This clonotype was found many times. V is TRBV12-3 or TRBV12-4 and J is TRBJ2-5; D remains unclear. The CDR3 extends over 13 amino acids. Trimming stripped 2 bases from V and 4 bases from J, with 8 bases between. The CDR3 protein is CASSLNNRETQYF. The CDR3 region has the DNA TGTGCCAGCAGTTTAAACAACCGAGAGACCCAGTACTTC.

This chain uses TRBV27 with TRBJ2-7; 10 bases match TRBD2. Germline V gene data show CDR1 as MNHEY and CDR2 as SMNVEV (reference sequence). The CDR3 contains 17 residues. The V and J ends lost 0 bases and 5 bases, in that order; junction bases with no gene match: 10. The CDR3 loop is CASSLSLWVAGGNEQYF. CDR3 sequence (DNA): TGTGCCAGCAGTTTATCTCTTTGGGTAGCGGGAGGTAACGAGCAGTACTTC.

There are many counts of this clonotype. The chain recombines TRBV2 with TRBJ2-3; D unresolved. From germline, CDR1 is SNHLY and CDR2 FYNNEI. Trimming stripped 5 bases from V and 5 bases from J, with 8 bases between. The CDR3 loop spans 12 amino acids. In DNA, the CDR3 is TGTGCCAGCAGTCCGTGGGAAGATACGCAGTATTTT. Encoded protein: CASSPWEDTQYF.

On this clonotype: The conserved phenylalanine or tryptophan normally closing the CDR3 is absent here, so this likely arose from a read error. The DNA is left out, because the CDR3 cannot be placed on it with certainty; the CDR3 is given as TCRdb lists it. The chain joins TRBV23-1 to TRBJ1-1; the table's D call TRBD1 went unverified against the DNA. TRBV23-1 is an ORF, with its function uncertain. Ends included, the CDR3 has 11 residues. The chain's CDR3 is CASSLAPTGPG.

The chain combines TRBV27 with TRBJ2-1; 8 bases agree with TRBD2. The CDR3 spans 15 residues. Germline V gene lookup returns CDR1 MNHEY and CDR2 SMNVEV (reference sequence). The V gene end was trimmed by 1 base and the J gene end by 7 bases; junction bases not matched to a gene: 6. The CDR3 region has the DNA TGTGCCAGCAGTTTATTTAGCGGGACCCCGAATGAGCAGTTCTTC. Its translation: CASSLFSGTPNEQFF.

This clonotype was seen many times. The chain combines TRBV5-1 with TRBJ1-1, with 7 bases lining up with TRBD1. J was trimmed by 4 bases and V by 3 bases; bases with no gene match: 6. Per the germline V gene, CDR1 is SGHRS and CDR2 is YFSETQ. The CDR3 length is 14 residues. CDR3: CASSWRQGGTEAFF. CDR3 nucleotide sequence: TGCGCCAGCAGCTGGAGACAGGGAGGCACTGAAGCTTTCTTT.

This clonotype came up many times. The chain links TRBV12-3 or TRBV12-4 to TRBJ2-3; 7 bases line up with TRBD1. With V trimmed by 3 bases and J by 3 bases, 0 bases remained unmatched. The CDR3 has 13 amino acids. The chain's CDR3 is CASSFRGTDTQYF. The CDR3 DNA reads TGTGCCAGCAGTTTCAGGGGGACAGATACGCAGTATTTT.

This clonotype was observed a handful of times. The chain employs TRBV5-1 and TRBJ2-1, with D hard to call. The CDR3 is 16 amino acids. V gave up 7 bases and J gave up 0 bases, with 17 bases separating them. Germline CDR1 and CDR2: SGHRS and YFSETQ. The CDR3 region has the DNA TGCGCCAGCGAGTGGAGAGTGGCCCGCTCCTACAATGAGCAGTTCTTC. Protein product: CASEWRVARSYNEQFF.

In nucleotides, the CDR3 is TGTGCCAGCAGCTTAGCGAATAATCGGGAATCCTACAATGAGCAGTTCTTC. This codes for CASSLANNRESYNEQFF. This rearrangement joins TRBV7-8 to TRBJ2-1; D is perhaps TRBD2 (5 bases). V was clipped by 0 bases and J by 1 base, with 13 bases between them. CDR1 is SGHVS, CDR2 FQNEAQ, per germline. CDR3 size: 17 residues. Filled out from reference TRBV7-8 and TRBJ2-1, the complete variable domain reads GAGVSQSPRYKVAKRGQDVALRCDPISGHVSLFWYQQALGQGPEFLTYFQNEAQLDKSGLPSDRFFAERPEGSVSTLKIQRTQQEDSAVYLCASSLANNRESYNEQFFGPGTRLTVL.